This T cell receptor (beta chain) derives from a study of identical twins. Study-wide results and limits: Its conclusions, products of cross-sectional statistical analysis, did not come from following the same donors. Out-of-frame TCR alpha sharing in monozygotic twins exceeded recombination model predictions. Zero-insertion analyses could be partly confounded by invariant MAIT and iNKT cells.

This CDR3 region has 15 residues. From germline, CDR1 is LNHNV and CDR2 YYDKDF (reference sequence). The V segment lost 4 bases and the J segment 16 bases; nucleotides outside the gene matches: 16. A universal primer site was added by template switching, and unique molecular identifiers were carried by the cDNA. Using its own MiXCR run on the 5' RACE reads, TCRdb lists one record per CDR3 protein. The sample lists about 100,000 distinct CDR3 sequences, roughly 6% occurring once. On this clonotype itself: The antigen is not known.

The sequence was obtained from a woman between 50 and 59 years old in good health. The J gene is TRBJ2-1, the V gene TRBV15, with 10 bases fitting TRBD2. Sample: memory T cells sorted from blood. Here the CDR3 reads CATSTYSNPSGSLFF. CDR3 sequence (DNA): TGTGCCACCAGCACCTACTCTAACCCTAGCGGGAGTCTTTTCTTC.